This TCR beta chain was captured by sequencing in a study of vaccination effects on CD4 cells after COVID-19. Study at large: Post-vaccine draws lagged the second dose by a median of 72 days.

About this clone itself: Its antigen is unidentified.

Assay: immunoSEQ multiplex PCR; the TCRdb copy retains only in-frame clones and omits some. This table holds some 15,000 clones, roughly four fifths found once. Sequencing followed a ViraFEST assay step that expanded antigen-specific CD4+ T cells with viral peptide pools. Having been cultured for under twelve days, the cells underwent CD4+ T cell isolation. SARS-CoV-2 infected the person between March and December 2020, as confirmed by PCR. Two doses of BNT162b2 or mRNA-1273 vaccine were administered to participants. The researchers cultured fewer than 2.5 million PBMC per well with 8 to 10 IU/ml IL-2 and 7.5 to 10 ug/ml peptides. Half the medium was swapped for IL-2 medium on days 3 and 7. This receptor was identified in a human donor who had a prior SARS-CoV-2 infection. The sequencing used CD4+ T cells from PBMCs cultured with HCoV-NL63 spike peptides, collected after COVID-19 vaccination.

In DNA, the CDR3 is TGTGCCAGCAGTCCCCAGCGGGAGGTATACAATGAGCAGTTCTTC. Translating gives CASSPQREVYNEQFF. The chain links TRBV11-3 to TRBJ2-1, with TRBD2 matching over 9 bases. The CDR3 is made up of 15 amino acids. The germline V gene encodes CDR1 SGHNT and CDR2 YENEEA. Germline trimming cut 6 bases from V and 4 bases from J; bases unmatched to any gene: 7.